The present T cell receptor (beta chain) was sequenced within a study of PD-1 blockade in classical Hodgkin lymphoma. Trimming removed 1 base from V and 6 bases from J; junction bases left unmatched: 7. Germline V lookup: CDR1 SGHDT, CDR2 YYEEEE. This CDR3 contains 14 residues. TCRdb keeps only in-frame clones here, not all; method: immunoSEQ multiplex PCR. The table includes fewer than 55,000 clones, 85% to 90% detected once. Study-wide results and caveats: Repertoires differed for reasons still undefined, possibly disease activity or prior therapy. Healthy donors reportedly exceeded newly diagnosed patients in baseline TCR diversity.

Details on this clone: The antigen is not known.

No patient escaped relapse after autologous stem cell transplantation, and brentuximab vedotin exposure varied. This material consisted of peripheral blood mononuclear cells (PBMCs), taken at baseline. This chain joins TRBV5-6 and TRBJ2-7; the match to TRBD2 covers 7 bases. The clonotype comes from a human donor with classical Hodgkin lymphoma. The CDR3 spells CASSLIRGEGEQYF. In DNA form, the CDR3 reads TGTGCCAGCAGCTTGATCCGGGGGGAGGGCGAGCAGTACTTC.